These 7 T cell receptor beta chains were sequenced from one sample in a study of T cells in Graves' hyperthyroidism and ophthalmopathy. Amplification of TCR beta CDR3 regions used RNA as the template. The TCR CDR3 was amplified in a first-round RT-PCR using the HTBI primer set. TCRdb independently ran MiXCR on the multiplex PCR reads; one entry per CDR3 protein. The sample has tens of thousands of distinct CDR3 sequences; about half are singletons. The sequencing input was peripheral blood or thyroid tissue (not recorded which). The receptors here all came from a woman aged 50 to 60 with Graves' hyperthyroidism.

Of note for this clonotype: The junction departs from germline at one end; a sequencing error may be responsible. This sequence joins TRBV20-1 and TRBJ2-7, with unresolved D. Germline CDR1 reads DFQATT; CDR2 reads SNEGSKA (reference sequence). CDR3 length: 16 amino acids. The DNA of the CDR3 is TGCAGTGCTGGAGATCGACGGTTAGCCTATGGCTACGAGCAGTACTTC. Its translation is CSAGDRRLAYGYEQYF.

This clonotype was counted ten times or more. The V call is TRBV5-8, the J call TRBJ2-7; D remains ambiguous. The CDR3 contains 12 residues. Between the trimmed V and J ends, which lost 4 bases and 2 bases, there was a span of 7 bases. Germline loops: CDR1 SGHTS, CDR2 YDEGEE. In DNA, the CDR3 is TGTGCCAGCAGCCTCAAAACCTACGAGCAGTACTTC. Encoded protein: CASSLKTYEQYF.

In this sample, this clonotype turned up many times. The chain employs TRBV6-6 and TRBJ2-2; D not resolved. CDR1 and CDR2 from the germline V gene are MNHNY and SVGAGI (reference sequence). This CDR3 comprises 12 residues. Trimming removed 7 bases from V and 8 bases from J, with 11 bases in between. CDR3 sequence (DNA): TGTGCCAGCACCCCTGGCCTGGGGGAGCTGTTTTTT. Its protein is CASTPGLGELFF.

This clonotype was detected only once. The chain couples TRBV20-1 to TRBJ2-1; 8 positions agree with TRBD1. This CDR3 is built from 14 residues. In germline, CDR1 is DFQATT, CDR2 SNEGSKA (reference sequence). Unmatched junction bases numbered 9, after V lost 8 bases and J lost 3 bases. This CDR3 reads CSPVPGQVYNEQFF. CDR3 DNA: TGCAGTCCTGTGCCGGGACAGGTCTACAATGAGCAGTTCTTC.

This clonotype has a count of ten or more. The rearrangement links TRBV10-2 to TRBJ2-3, with 7 bases matching TRBD2. Germline CDR1 and CDR2: WSHSY and SAAADI. The CDR3 is 16 amino acids. V lost 8 bases to trimming and J lost 2 bases; unmatched junction nucleotides: 13. The CDR3 is CASQSGLGRFTDTQYF. CDR3 DNA: TGCGCCAGCCAATCAGGACTAGGTCGTTTCACAGATACGCAGTATTTT.

This clonotype appeared many times. The CDR3 DNA reads TGTGCCAGCAGTCCCCCGGGGGGGATGGCTGGAAACACCATATATTTT. This codes for CASSPPGGMAGNTIYF. The chain recombines TRBV12-3 or TRBV12-4 with TRBJ1-3, with D possibly being TRBD1 (5 bases). V was pared by 5 bases and J by 2 bases, with 16 bases between. The CDR3 contains 16 residues.

The J gene is TRBJ1-2, the V gene TRBV10-3; 8 bases line up with TRBD1. Trimming removed 4 bases from V and 4 bases from J; junction bases left unmatched: 8. The CDR3 runs 15 residues. Germline CDR1 and CDR2: ENHRY and SYGVKD. As DNA, the CDR3 is TGTGCCATCAGTGCGCAGGGGGCGACTTCCTATGGCTACACCTTC. It translates to CAISAQGATSYGYTF.